Below are 9 T cell receptor beta chains sequenced from a single sample in a study of monozygotic twins with inflammatory bowel disease. Using the 5' RACE reads, TCRdb records one entry per CDR3 protein without DNA. This table holds about 160,000 distinct CDR3 sequences. Sequences were obtained from blood. Every receptor here comes from a human donor with ulcerative colitis or Crohn's disease, or a healthy co-twin of an affected twin (not recorded which).

This chain connects TRBV28 to TRBJ2-3; TCRdb's assignment of TRBD2 cannot be checked, as there is no DNA. In germline, CDR1 is MDHEN, CDR2 SYDVKM. This CDR3 is built from 17 residues. CDR3 protein: CASTGRIGSGGTDTQYF.

V gene TRBV3-1 combines with J gene TRBJ2-7; no DNA is available, so the TRBD1 call from TCRdb remains unchecked. The CDR3 consists of 14 residues. Germline V gene lookup returns CDR1 LGHDT and CDR2 YNNKEL (reference sequence). The CDR3 reads CASSQTGTDYEQYF.

The rearrangement uses TRBV4-1 and TRBJ1-2; TCRdb's assignment of TRBD1 cannot be checked, as there is no DNA. The germline CDR1 and CDR2 sequences are MGHRA and YSYEKL. The CDR3 is made up of 15 amino acids. This CDR3 is CASSQDPGTGGGYTF.

This chain joins TRBV10-3 and TRBJ2-1; lacking DNA, the TRBD2 call made by TCRdb goes unchecked. Germline V gene sequence: CDR1 ENHRY, CDR2 SYGVKD. This CDR3 region has 14 residues. CDR3 loop: CAISRLAGVNEQFF.

The chain links TRBV20-1 to TRBJ1-2. Germline CDR1 DFQATT, CDR2 SNEGSKA (reference sequence). The CDR3 runs 14 residues. The CDR3 loop is CSASPPSGNYGYTF.

V gene TRBV25-1 combines with J gene TRBJ2-1; with no DNA, the TCRdb D assignment of TRBD1 cannot be verified. Germline CDR1 and CDR2: MGHDK and SYGVNS. The CDR3 contains 14 residues. The CDR3 spells CASSEYRSGGEQFF.

This sequence joins TRBV7-2 and TRBJ2-2; TCRdb lists TRBD2, though no DNA is available to test this call. From germline, CDR1 is SGHTA and CDR2 FQGNSA. The CDR3 contains 16 residues. The CDR3 loop is CASSPSGAGGTGELFF.

V and J are TRBV10-3 and TRBJ2-2. This CDR3 comprises 16 residues. Looked up from germline, CDR1 is ENHRY and CDR2 is SYGVKD. The CDR3 spells CAISESRTANTGELFF.

This chain links TRBV4-1 with TRBJ1-2; lacking DNA, the TRBD1 call made by TCRdb goes unchecked. The CDR3 contains 15 residues. CDR1 and CDR2 (germline): MGHRA, YSYEKL. CDR3 sequence: CASSRPGEFVAGYTF.